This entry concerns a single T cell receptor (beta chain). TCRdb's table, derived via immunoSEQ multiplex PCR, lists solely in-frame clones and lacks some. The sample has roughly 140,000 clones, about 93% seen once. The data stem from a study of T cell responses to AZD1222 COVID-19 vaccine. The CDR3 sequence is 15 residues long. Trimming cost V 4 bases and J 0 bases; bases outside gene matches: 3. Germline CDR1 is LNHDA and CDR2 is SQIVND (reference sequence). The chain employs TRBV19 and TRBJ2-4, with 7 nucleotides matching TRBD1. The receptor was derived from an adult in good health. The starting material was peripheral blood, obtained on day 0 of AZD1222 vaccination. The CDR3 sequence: CASSTGTAAKNIQYF. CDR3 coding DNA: TGTGCCAGTAGTACGGGGACAGCAGCCAAAAACATTCAGTACTTC.